Listed below are T cell receptor beta chains from one sample, sequenced in a study of blood T cell repertoires in COVID-19. The protocol was immunoSEQ multiplex PCR, while the TCRdb copy is restricted to in-frame clones and leaves out a portion. The table shows some 260,000 clones, with about 89% occurring only once. The sample consisted of PBMCs or T cells enriched from blood (not recorded which). The receptors originated from a man between 35 and 55 years old who had recovered from COVID-19. Both conserved end residues are part of each CDR3. Clone size is not always given. Where it is, it says once, few, many or a class for expanded clones.

CDR3 protein,V gene,J gene,clone size
CASSEDRGRPDTQYF,TRBV2,TRBJ2-3,NA
CSASAPDSSYEQYF,TRBV20-1,TRBJ2-7,NA
CASSLRAPLMTVSYEQYF,TRBV5-1,TRBJ2-7,NA
CASRLELLGWANTGELFF,TRBV12-2,TRBJ2-2,NA
CASSATGYTEAFF,TRBV7-3,TRBJ1-1,NA
CASSRQVGSSGNTIYF,TRBV28,TRBJ1-3,NA
CASSQDQGNTGELFF,TRBV4-2,TRBJ2-2,NA
CASSVTTPYEQYF,TRBV2,TRBJ2-7,NA
CATSDLSGNEQFF,TRBV24-1,TRBJ2-1,NA
CASSRQGDGYTF,TRBV28,TRBJ1-2,NA
CASSYPHNEKLFF,TRBV6-2/TRBV6-3,TRBJ1-4,NA
CASSQERSAESDTQYF,TRBV4-3,TRBJ2-3,NA
CASSDRVGSYEQYF,TRBV18,TRBJ2-7,NA
CATSEVTRNTEAFF,TRBV2,TRBJ1-1,once
CASSSSGVYNEQFF,TRBV7-3,TRBJ2-1,once
CAIPKQSRSSGANVLTF,TRBV10-3,TRBJ2-6,NA
CASTGTASSNQPQHF,TRBV6-5,TRBJ1-5,NA
CASNSEQYNSPLHF,TRBV19,TRBJ1-6,once
CASSPGRDRQQYF,TRBV12-3/TRBV12-4,TRBJ2-7,NA
CASQRLAGGSTDTQYF,TRBV19,TRBJ2-3,NA
CASSPRPAGLGDEQYF,TRBV18,TRBJ2-7,NA
CASIQRTAESSYNSPLHF,TRBV5-1,TRBJ1-6,NA
CASSFSARGDTGELFF,TRBV5-1,TRBJ2-2,NA
CASSDTDRGGNQPQHF,TRBV7-9,TRBJ1-5,NA
CASSFRDSTYEQYF,TRBV6-5,TRBJ2-7,NA
CASRVAGTYEQYF,TRBV28,TRBJ2-7,NA
CASSLGQGGRGIGYTF,TRBV14,TRBJ1-2,few
CASSLEGGWNTEAFF,TRBV5-4,TRBJ1-1,few
CASRYGEASNTEAFF,TRBV5-1,TRBJ1-1,NA
CASSNRGSGGSSYNEQFF,TRBV14,TRBJ2-1,NA
CASSLPGTALNTGELFF,TRBV19,TRBJ2-2,NA
CASSLGRTDTQYF,TRBV27,TRBJ2-3,NA
CASSHVCGTYEQYF,TRBV23-1,TRBJ2-7,NA
CASSSAPAAGNTGELFF,TRBV7-3,TRBJ2-2,NA
CASKGRYGDTGELFF,TRBV6-5,TRBJ2-2,NA
CASSPGPSGLYEQYF,TRBV5-5,TRBJ2-7,NA
CASSQETGVRGNTIYF,TRBV14,TRBJ1-3,NA
CASSLLGIGGGDTQYF,TRBV11-3,TRBJ2-3,NA
CASSLVGLAGGAGANVLTF,TRBV5-6,TRBJ2-6,NA
CASSVGGGGPSTDTQYF,TRBV9,TRBJ2-3,NA
CASSPTRDTEAFF,TRBV12-3/TRBV12-4,TRBJ1-1,NA
CASSDLAGGSYNEQFF,TRBV9,TRBJ2-1,NA
CASSLTENTEAFF,TRBV11-2,TRBJ1-1,NA
CASSLQNLYGYTF,TRBV7-9,TRBJ1-2,NA
CASSISSGQANSPLHF,TRBV19,TRBJ1-6,once
CASSLSSWQVGTEAFF,TRBV5-1,TRBJ1-1,NA
CSVDRGLNTGELFF,TRBV29-1,TRBJ2-2,once
CASSLNEQFF,TRBV28,TRBJ2-1,NA
CASSPPRAGGSNQPQHF,TRBV18,TRBJ1-5,NA
CASSEGSRVWYTIYF,TRBV2,TRBJ1-3,NA
CASGLGGNTEAFF,TRBV28,TRBJ1-1,NA
CASSYTLGMNTEAFF,TRBV6-2/TRBV6-3,TRBJ1-1,few
CASSFSQGETQYF,TRBV7-2,TRBJ2-5,once
CASSVSGDRAYNEQFF,TRBV9,TRBJ2-1,NA
CASTQKGTGDLYEQYF,TRBV7-9,TRBJ2-7,NA
CASSETDRGYVAEAFF,TRBV6-1,TRBJ1-1,NA
CASSQVPGTGNYEQYF,TRBV3-1/TRBV3-2,TRBJ2-7,NA
CASSLDSRTGRETQYF,TRBV11-2,TRBJ2-5,NA